The 9 T cell receptor beta chains given below trace back to one sample, sequenced in a study of blood T cell repertoires in COVID-19. The protocol was immunoSEQ multiplex PCR, while the TCRdb copy is restricted to in-frame clones and leaves out a portion. This table has about 220,000 clones, around four fifths appearing once. The specimen sequenced was peripheral blood. These receptors all come from a woman aged 40 to 49 with active or convalescent COVID-19.

This clone has only one observation. This chain connects TRBV5-1 to TRBJ2-6; D not certain. Germline V gene lookup returns CDR1 SGHRS and CDR2 YFSETQ. This CDR3 is built from 15 residues. V lost 2 bases and J lost 0, with 6 bases in between. The CDR3 sequence: CASSFFGSGANVLTF. CDR3 nucleotide sequence: TGCGCCAGCAGCTTTTTCGGCTCTGGGGCCAACGTCCTGACTTTC.

Turning to this clone: The missing conserved phenylalanine or tryptophan at the end of this CDR3 makes a read error likely. It is unclear where the CDR3 begins or ends on the DNA, so no DNA is shown, and the CDR3 is as TCRdb lists it. The V and J genes are TRBV28 and TRBJ2-7; TRBD1 reflects the table's D call only, with no check against the DNA. The CDR3 is 12 residues long, ends included. Per germline, CDR1 MDHEN and CDR2 SYDVKM. The CDR3 is CASSQDRGPRYI.

The gene calls are TRBV21-1 and TRBJ1-1. TRBV21-1 represents a pseudogene. The CDR3 runs 17 residues. This chain's CDR3 is CASSKGTPGGLNTEAFF. The CDR3 DNA follows: TGTGCCAGCAGCAAAGGGACCCCGGGGGGCCTGAACACTGAAGCTTTCTTT.

The chain carries TRBV24-1 and TRBJ2-6; no firm D call. From germline, CDR1 is KGHDR and CDR2 SFDVKD. The CDR3 has 14 amino acids. V lost 5 bases to trimming and J lost 0 bases, with 4 bases between them. The CDR3: CATSVSSGANVLTF. For the CDR3, the DNA is TGTGCCACCAGTGTGAGCTCTGGGGCCAACGTCCTGACTTTC.

The chain combines TRBV30 with TRBJ1-1; D remains unclear. Germline values: CDR1 GTSNPN, CDR2 SVGIG (reference sequence). The CDR3 contains 14 residues. V was pared by 0 bases and J by 4 bases, with 12 bases between. CDR3 sequence (DNA): TGTGCCTGGAGTGTAAAGAGAGGTAGCACTGAAGCTTTCTTT. Its protein product is CAWSVKRGSTEAFF.

The chain couples TRBV30 to TRBJ1-5, with TRBD1 as a possible D gene (5 bases). Germline V CDR1 and CDR2: GTSNPN, SVGIG (reference sequence). V lost 2 bases and J 5 bases, leaving 16 bases between the germline ends. CDR3 length: 15 residues. The CDR3 region has the DNA TGTGCCTGGAGTATTACAGGTCGCGGCGATCAGCCCCAGCATTTT. Its protein is CAWSITGRGDQPQHF. The variable domain in full, completed from reference TRBV30 and TRBJ1-5, reads SQTIHQWPATLVQPVGSPLSLECTVEGTSNPNLYWYRQAAGRGLQLLFYSVGIGQISSEVPQNLSASRPQDRQFILSSKKLLLSDSGFYLCAWSITGRGDQPQHFGDGTRLSIL.

This chain joins TRBV7-9 and TRBJ2-7; D unclear. Per germline, CDR1 SEHNR and CDR2 FQNEAQ (reference sequence). The V end lost 5 bases, the J end lost 5 bases, and 10 bases lay between the germline ends. The CDR3 has 12 residues. Written as DNA, the CDR3 is TGTGCCAGCAGCCTCCCGGTGAACGAGCAGTACTTC. This translates into CASSLPVNEQYF.

The CDR3, as DNA: TGTGCCAGCAACACAGGGGGCCGAGAATTAGATACGCAGTATTTT. This encodes CASNTGGRELDTQYF. The genes are TRBV2 and TRBJ2-3, with TRBD1 matching over 9 bases. Germline V gene data show CDR1 as SNHLY and CDR2 as FYNNEI. The junction had 10 bases not matched to a gene; V was cut back by 7 bases and J by 5 bases. The CDR3 length is 15 residues.

The chain employs TRBV12-3 or TRBV12-4 and TRBJ1-1, with a possible D match to TRBD1 (6 bases). The CDR3 loop spans 13 amino acids. Trimming stripped 7 bases from V and 0 bases from J, with 9 bases between. The CDR3 nucleotides are TGTGCCAGCAAGGACAGTCTGAACACTGAAGCTTTCTTT. Translating it yields CASKDSLNTEAFF.